This is a list of T cell receptor beta chains from one sample in a study of blood T cell repertoires in COVID-19. Here immunoSEQ multiplex PCR was the method, and the copy in TCRdb shows in-frame clones only, minus some. The sample contains over 150,000 clones, roughly 84% of which appear only once. The specimen was peripheral blood. Every receptor here comes from a woman in her sixties or seventies with COVID-19, enrolled during active disease. The CDR3 runs from the conserved cysteine through the conserved F or W. Fields, in order: V gene, D gene, clone size, J gene, CDR3 DNA, CDR3 protein. D genes are given only for firm matches. Where a row states a size, it is once, few, many or the class of an expanded clone; other rows omit it.

TRBV3-1/TRBV3-2	NA	NA	TRBJ2-1	TGTGCCAGCAGCTACCCCCCCCCTAGCGATGAGCAGTTCTTC	CASSYPPPSDEQFF
TRBV10-3	TRBD2	NA	TRBJ2-1	TGTGCCATCAGACCGGGACTAGCGGGGGCCTCCTACAATGAGCAGTTCTTC	CAIRPGLAGASYNEQFF
TRBV5-1	NA	medium-sized	TRBJ1-3	TGCGCCAGCACCCTTGGGAGCTCTGGAAACACCATATATTTT	CASTLGSSGNTIYF
TRBV30	NA	NA	TRBJ1-5	TGTGCCTGGAGGGACCGGGGGTATAGCAATCAGCCCCAGCATTTT	CAWRDRGYSNQPQHF
TRBV14	TRBD1	NA	TRBJ1-5	TGTGCCAGCAGCACACCGGGACAGACCGATCAGCCCCAGCATTTT	CASSTPGQTDQPQHF
TRBV10-1	TRBD1	NA	TRBJ1-4	TGCGCCAGCGCCGAGGGGACAGCTAATGAAAAACTGTTTTTT	CASAEGTANEKLFF
TRBV19	NA	NA	TRBJ2-5	TGTGCCAGTAGTATAGGAAGGGCAGGGCCAGAGACCCAGTACTTC	CASSIGRAGPETQYF
TRBV2	TRBD1	NA	TRBJ1-3	TGTGCCAGGACGGGACAGGGGGTTGGAAAAGGAAACACCATATATTTT	CARTGQGVGKGNTIYF
TRBV27	TRBD1	once	TRBJ2-4	TGTGCCAGCAGTTTAGGCCCCAAATTCGACAGGGCGAGGAACATTCAGTACTTC	CASSLGPKFDRARNIQYF
TRBV7-8	TRBD1	few	TRBJ2-3	TGTGCCAGCAGCTCGACAGGGCTAAGGGCGCAGTATTTT	CASSSTGLRAQYF
TRBV5-6	TRBD1	NA	TRBJ1-2	TGTGCCAGCAGATTTGCCGGGACAGGGGTCGGCTACACCTTC	CASRFAGTGVGYTF
TRBV9	NA	NA	TRBJ1-3	TGTGCCAGCAGCGTAGGGGCCCGAGGACTCTCTGGAAACACCATATATTTT	CASSVGARGLSGNTIYF
TRBV7-9	TRBD1	NA	TRBJ1-2	TGTGCCAGCAGCCAAGACAGGGGGCTTCGCTATGGCTACACCTTC	CASSQDRGLRYGYTF
TRBV2	TRBD1	once	TRBJ1-1	TGTGCCAGCAGACTCCGACAGGGTTACACTGAAGCTTTCTTT	CASRLRQGYTEAFF
TRBV18	NA	few	TRBJ1-1	TGTGCCAGTTCAGGGAGGAACACTGAAGCTTTCTTT	CASSGRNTEAFF
TRBV6-1	NA	NA	TRBJ2-6	TGTGCCAGCAGTGACGGGAGGACAGCTACTGGGGCCAACGTCCTGACTTTC	CASSDGRTATGANVLTF
TRBV6-6	NA	NA	TRBJ2-3	TGTGCCAGCACTTCCCGGGGGACGGGGCAAGATACGCAGTATTTT	CASTSRGTGQDTQYF
TRBV19	NA	NA	TRBJ1-2	TGTGCCAGTACCGGCTATGGCTACACCTTC	CASTGYGYTF
TRBV27	NA	NA	TRBJ1-4	TGTGCCAGCAGTATCGGACTCGACAATGAAAAACTGTTTTTT	CASSIGLDNEKLFF
TRBV30	TRBD1	NA	TRBJ1-1	TGTGCCTGGAACCGACAGGGCCCCACTGAAGCTTTCTTT	CAWNRQGPTEAFF
TRBV19	TRBD1	NA	TRBJ1-6	TGTGCCAGTAGTTCATTCCGGACAGGGCATTCACCCCTCCACTTT	CASSSFRTGHSPLHF
TRBV29-1	TRBD2	NA	TRBJ2-7	TGCAGCGGCACCGGGACTAGTAGGCACGAGCAGTACTTC	CSGTGTSRHEQYF
TRBV3-1/TRBV3-2	TRBD1	few	TRBJ1-5	TGTGCCAGCAGCCAGGCAACAGGGGGAAGCAATCAGCCCCAGCATTTT	CASSQATGGSNQPQHF
TRBV19	NA	NA	TRBJ1-1	TGTGCCAGTAGTCCCCAGGGAAAGGACACTGAAGCTTTCTTT	CASSPQGKDTEAFF
TRBV11-3	NA	many	TRBJ2-3	TGTGCCAGCAGCTTAGCGGCGGGCAGGCAAGTGGATACGCAGTATTTT	CASSLAAGRQVDTQYF
TRBV11-2	NA	few	TRBJ2-2	TGTGCCAGCAGCTTAGTCAGGGGTCCTACCGGGGAGCTGTTTTTT	CASSLVRGPTGELFF
TRBV6-1	NA	NA	TRBJ2-1	TGTGCCAGCAGTGAAGCGAGCTACAATGAGCAGTTCTTC	CASSEASYNEQFF
TRBV14	NA	NA	TRBJ1-1	TGTGCCAGCAGCCTGGACTTGAGGGAAGCTTTCTTT	CASSLDLREAFF
TRBV5-1	NA	NA	TRBJ2-2	TGCGCCAGCAGCTTGGGGACAACGAACACCGGGGAGCTGTTTTTT	CASSLGTTNTGELFF
TRBV2	NA	NA	TRBJ1-4	TGTGCCAGCAGCCCCCGCCAGGGAGGCGAAAAACTGTTTTTT	CASSPRQGGEKLFF
TRBV11-3	TRBD2	NA	TRBJ2-2	TGTGCCAGCAGCTTCATCACTAGCGGGGGGGCCGGGGAGCTGTTTTTT	CASSFITSGGAGELFF
TRBV7-3	NA	NA	TRBJ1-1	TGTGCCAGCAGCTCCCAGGGGTTGGGGGAAGCTTTCTTT	CASSSQGLGEAFF
TRBV18	TRBD1	NA	TRBJ1-3	TGTGCCAGCTCACCGCAGACAGGGACAGGAAACACCATATATTTT	CASSPQTGTGNTIYF
TRBV19	NA	NA	TRBJ1-1	TGTGCCAGTAGTATATTCGTGAACACTGAAGCTTTCTTT	CASSIFVNTEAFF
TRBV6-1	NA	NA	TRBJ1-5	TGTGCCAGCAGTGAAGACAGGGGCAATCAGCCCCAGCATTTT	CASSEDRGNQPQHF
TRBV15	NA	NA	TRBJ1-1	TGTGCCACCAGCAGCGGACGGGGGGCGACTGAAGCTTTCTTT	CATSSGRGATEAFF
TRBV18	NA	NA	TRBJ1-1	TGTGCCAGCTCACCAAAGGGGATCGACACTGAAGCTTTCTTT	CASSPKGIDTEAFF
TRBV5-1	TRBD2	few	TRBJ2-2	TGCGCCAGCAGCAACCCGGGACTAGCGGGAAGTCCGAACACCGGGGAGCTGTTTTTT	CASSNPGLAGSPNTGELFF
TRBV19	NA	NA	TRBJ1-2	TGTGCCAGTAGTATAGCCGCGCCTCCGAGCTACACCTTC	CASSIAAPPSYTF
TRBV12-3/TRBV12-4	TRBD1	NA	TRBJ1-1	TGTGCCAGGGGCTTCCAGGGGGCTGAAGCTTTCTTT	CARGFQGAEAFF
TRBV5-1	NA	NA	TRBJ1-1	TGCGCCAGCAGCTTGATAGGGAGGGACGCTTTCTTT	CASSLIGRDAFF
TRBV3-1/TRBV3-2	TRBD1	NA	TRBJ1-5	TGTGCCAGCAGCCAAGGGGACAGGAGACTTCCTAATCAGCCCCAGCATTTT	CASSQGDRRLPNQPQHF
TRBV18	TRBD1	NA	TRBJ1-2	TGTGCCAGCTCACCTACTGAGGGACAGGTCTTCTATGGCTACACCTTC	CASSPTEGQVFYGYTF
TRBV6-1	NA	NA	TRBJ2-4	TGTGCCAGCAGTGAAGTCCCAGGGGCGCAAAACATTCAGTACTTC	CASSEVPGAQNIQYF
TRBV12-3/TRBV12-4	TRBD1	once	TRBJ1-2	TGTGCCAGCAGAAAACAGGGGCCTGATGGCTACACCTTC	CASRKQGPDGYTF
TRBV5-1	NA	NA	TRBJ1-2	TGCGCCAGCAGCCCCGGACAAAACTATGGCTACACCTTC	CASSPGQNYGYTF
TRBV6-9	NA	NA	TRBJ1-2	TGTGCCAGCAGTTATGCAGGGGTCTATGGCTACACCTTC	CASSYAGVYGYTF
TRBV5-8	NA	NA	TRBJ1-1	TGTGCCAGCAGCAACCCATGGCGGGCTGAAGCTTTCTTT	CASSNPWRAEAFF
TRBV19	TRBD1	NA	TRBJ2-3	TGTGCCAGTAGTAGCCTCGGACAGGGGGCAGGAGGGGCAGATACGCAGTATTTT	CASSSLGQGAGGADTQYF
TRBV7-8	NA	NA	TRBJ1-5	TGTGCCAGCAGCTTAAGGACAGCTCAGCCCCAGCATTTT	CASSLRTAQPQHF
TRBV6-1	NA	NA	TRBJ1-5	TGTGCCAGCAGTGAGGGGGCGAGCGGCAATCAGCCCCAGCATTTT	CASSEGASGNQPQHF
TRBV5-6	TRBD1	NA	TRBJ2-7	TGTGCCAGCAGGCTGGAAGGACAGGTCACTTGGGAGCAGTACTTC	CASRLEGQVTWEQYF
TRBV6-5	NA	NA	TRBJ1-2	TGTGCCAGCAGTCTCCGGGGGGTAGTTGGCTACACCTTC	CASSLRGVVGYTF
TRBV9	TRBD2	few	TRBJ2-1	TGTGCCAGCAGCAGTCTAGCGGGGGGTAATGAGCAGTTCTTC	CASSSLAGGNEQFF
TRBV19	TRBD1	NA	TRBJ1-5	TGTGCCAGTAGTATTCCAGGGGGTCAGCCCCAGCATTTT	CASSIPGGQPQHF
TRBV18	TRBD1	NA	TRBJ2-7	TGTGCCAGCTCACCGGTACAGGGGCAGACGAACTCCTACGAGCAGTACTTC	CASSPVQGQTNSYEQYF